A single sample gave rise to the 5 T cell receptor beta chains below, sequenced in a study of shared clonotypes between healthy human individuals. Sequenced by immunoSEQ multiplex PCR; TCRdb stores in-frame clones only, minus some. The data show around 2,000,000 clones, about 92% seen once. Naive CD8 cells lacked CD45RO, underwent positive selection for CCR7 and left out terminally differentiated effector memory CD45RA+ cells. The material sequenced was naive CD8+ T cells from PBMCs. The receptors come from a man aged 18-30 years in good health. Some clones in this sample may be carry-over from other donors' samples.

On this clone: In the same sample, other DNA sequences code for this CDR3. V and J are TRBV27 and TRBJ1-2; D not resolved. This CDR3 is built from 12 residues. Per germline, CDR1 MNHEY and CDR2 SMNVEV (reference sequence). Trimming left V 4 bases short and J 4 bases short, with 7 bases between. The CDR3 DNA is TGTGCCAGCAGTTCTCGTGGCTATGGCTACACCTTC. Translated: CASSSRGYGYTF.

For the CDR3, the DNA is TGTGCCAGCAGCGGGATTGGGACTAGCGGGATTTGGGGATACAATGAGCAGTTCTTC. Residues: CASSGIGTSGIWGYNEQFF. V gene TRBV7-9 combines with J gene TRBJ2-1, with 13 bases identical to TRBD2. Per germline, CDR1 SEHNR and CDR2 FQNEAQ (reference sequence). The CDR3 is 19 amino acids. The ends lost 5 bases at V and 4 bases at J; junction bases unmatched: 14.

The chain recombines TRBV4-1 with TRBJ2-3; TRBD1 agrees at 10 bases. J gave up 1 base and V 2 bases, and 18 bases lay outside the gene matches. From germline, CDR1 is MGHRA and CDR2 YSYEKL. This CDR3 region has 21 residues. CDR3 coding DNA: TGCGCCAGCAGCCAAACTTGGGACAGGGGAACAATCTTGGGGGGCACAGATACGCAGTATTTT. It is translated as CASSQTWDRGTILGGTDTQYF.

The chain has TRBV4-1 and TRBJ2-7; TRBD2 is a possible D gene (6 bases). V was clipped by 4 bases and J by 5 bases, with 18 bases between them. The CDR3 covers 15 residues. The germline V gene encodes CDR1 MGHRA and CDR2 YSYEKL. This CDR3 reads CASSPSEGISNEQYF. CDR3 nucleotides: TGCGCCAGCAGCCCTAGCGAAGGGATATCGAACGAGCAGTACTTC.

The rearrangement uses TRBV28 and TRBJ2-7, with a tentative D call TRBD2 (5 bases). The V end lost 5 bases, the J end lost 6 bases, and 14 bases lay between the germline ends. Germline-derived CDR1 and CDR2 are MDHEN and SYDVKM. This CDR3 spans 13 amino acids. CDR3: CASSRGSRGEQYF. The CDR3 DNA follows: TGTGCCAGCAGTCGCGGATCCCGGGGCGAGCAGTACTTC.